This T cell receptor (beta chain) was recorded in a study of a mutant IDH1 vaccine in newly diagnosed glioma. The wider study: Most patients had received both radiotherapy and temozolomide, the prior options being radiotherapy, temozolomide, or both. Findings and caveats of the study: Pseudoprogression showed no apparent link to changes in top peripheral T cell clonotypes. Evidence of vaccine-induced immune responses was documented in 80% to 95% of patients.

Specified time point: week 11, during vaccination. Alongside topical imiquimod, each dose of vaccine comprised 300 ug of mutant IDH1 20-mer peptide. Donors' newly diagnosed IDH1-mutant WHO grade 3 or 4 astrocytomas lacked nuclear ATRX. The CDR3 sequence is 13 residues long. Germline V CDR1 and CDR2: SGHTA, FQGNSA. Trimming took 2 bases from V and 0 from J, leaving 2 bases between them. TCRdb's table, derived via immunoSEQ multiplex PCR, lists solely in-frame clones and lacks some. The sample lists tens of thousands of clones; more than 85% were seen once. Concerning this clone itself: Its specificity is unknown.

The genes are TRBV7-2 and TRBJ1-3, with no clear D. The clonotype originates from a man in his fifties with glioma. Sequencing used PBMCs, obtained from a glioma patient whose treatment included an IDH1 peptide vaccine. In nucleotides, the CDR3 is TGTGCCAGCAGCTTAAACTCTGGAAACACCATATATTTT. This encodes CASSLNSGNTIYF.